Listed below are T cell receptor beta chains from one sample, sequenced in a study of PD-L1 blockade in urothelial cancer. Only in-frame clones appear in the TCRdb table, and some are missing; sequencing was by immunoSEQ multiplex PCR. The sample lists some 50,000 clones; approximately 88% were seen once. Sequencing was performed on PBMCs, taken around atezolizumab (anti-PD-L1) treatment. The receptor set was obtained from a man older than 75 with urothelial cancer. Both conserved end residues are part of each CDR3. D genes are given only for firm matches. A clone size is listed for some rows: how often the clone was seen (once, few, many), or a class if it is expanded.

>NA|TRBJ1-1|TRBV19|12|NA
CASSKGYNEAFF
TGTGCCAGTAGTAAGGGGTATAATGAAGCTTTCTTT
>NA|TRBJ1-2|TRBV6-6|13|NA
CASSASGDYGYTF
TGTGCCAGCAGCGCTTCAGGGGACTATGGCTACACCTTC
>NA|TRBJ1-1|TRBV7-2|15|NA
CASSPLTGPNTEAFF
TGTGCCAGCAGCCCGCTTACAGGACCGAACACTGAAGCTTTCTTT
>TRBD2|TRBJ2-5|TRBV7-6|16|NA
CASSSGSGGRSETQYF
TGTGCCAGCAGCTCAGGGAGCGGGGGAAGGTCGGAGACCCAGTACTTC
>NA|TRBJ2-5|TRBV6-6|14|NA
CASSLDSYQETQYF
TGTGCCAGCAGTCTAGATTCTTACCAAGAGACCCAGTACTTC
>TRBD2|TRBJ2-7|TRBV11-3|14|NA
CASRLTSVPYEQYF
TGTGCCAGCAGGTTGACTAGCGTTCCCTACGAGCAGTACTTC
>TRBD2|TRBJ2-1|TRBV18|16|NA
CASSPPLANLYYEQFF
TGTGCCAGCTCACCTCCACTAGCGAACCTTTATTATGAGCAGTTCTTC
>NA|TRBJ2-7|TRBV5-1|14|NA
CASSPRRGVYEQYF
TGCGCCAGCAGCCCCCGCAGGGGGGTATACGAGCAGTACTTC
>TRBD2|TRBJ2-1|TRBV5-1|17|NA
CASSLVGSGSAYNEQFF
TGCGCCAGCAGCTTGGTTGGTAGCGGGAGTGCCTACAATGAGCAGTTCTTC
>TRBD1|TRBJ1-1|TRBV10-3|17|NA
CAISVDRVQGMNTEAFF
TGTGCCATCAGTGTCGACAGGGTTCAAGGGATGAACACTGAAGCTTTCTTT
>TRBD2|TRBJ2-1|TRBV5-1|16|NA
CASSPLAGIRYNEQFF
TGCGCCAGCAGCCCCTTAGCGGGAATAAGGTACAATGAGCAGTTCTTC
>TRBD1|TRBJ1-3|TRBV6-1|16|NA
CASSDPKGALGNTIYF
TGTGCCAGCAGTGATCCGAAGGGGGCGCTAGGAAACACCATATATTTT
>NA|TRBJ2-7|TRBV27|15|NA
CASSLYPAQGPEQYF
TGTGCCAGCAGTTTATATCCAGCCCAGGGGCCCGAGCAGTACTTC
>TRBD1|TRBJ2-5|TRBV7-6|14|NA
CASSLQGGPETQYF
TGTGCCAGCAGCTTACAAGGGGGCCCCGAGACCCAGTACTTC
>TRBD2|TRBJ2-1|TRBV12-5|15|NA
CASGSPGLGVNEQFF
TGTGCTAGTGGTTCGCCGGGACTAGGTGTCAATGAGCAGTTCTTC
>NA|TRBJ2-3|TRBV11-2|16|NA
CASSPRGGTVTDTQYF
TGTGCCAGCAGCCCCCGAGGCGGGACGGTAACAGATACGCAGTATTTT
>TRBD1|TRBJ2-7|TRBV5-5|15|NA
CASSLDRTGAYEQYF
TGTGCCAGCAGCTTGGATAGGACAGGGGCCTACGAGCAGTACTTC
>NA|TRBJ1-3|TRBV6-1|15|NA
CASSEGGSSGNTIYF
TGTGCCAGCAGTGAAGGGGGCTCCTCTGGAAACACCATATATTTT
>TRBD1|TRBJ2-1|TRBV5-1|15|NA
CASSLGGTAYNEQFF
TGCGCCAGCAGCTTGGGGGGGACAGCCTACAATGAGCAGTTCTTC
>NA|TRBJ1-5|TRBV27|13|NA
CASGGGRDQPQHF
TGTGCCAGCGGCGGGGGGAGGGATCAGCCCCAGCATTTT
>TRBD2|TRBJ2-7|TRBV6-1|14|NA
CASSGLANGVEQYF
TGTGCCAGCAGTGGACTAGCCAATGGAGTGGAGCAGTACTTC
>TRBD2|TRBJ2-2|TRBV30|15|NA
CAWSLSGRNTGELFF
TGTGCCTGGTCACTTAGCGGGAGAAACACCGGGGAGCTGTTTTTT
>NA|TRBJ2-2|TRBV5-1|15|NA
CASSLAGHNTGELFF
TGCGCCAGCAGCTTGGCCGGTCACAACACCGGGGAGCTGTTTTTT
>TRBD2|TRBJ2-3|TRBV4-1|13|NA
CASSQYSGSAQYF
TGCGCCAGCAGCCAATATAGCGGGAGTGCGCAGTATTTT
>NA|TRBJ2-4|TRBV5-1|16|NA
CASSQSGRLAKNIQYF
TGCGCCAGCAGCCAAAGCGGAAGGCTAGCCAAAAACATTCAGTACTTC
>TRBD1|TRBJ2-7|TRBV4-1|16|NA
CASSRQGQGASYEQYF
TGCGCCAGCAGCCGACAAGGACAGGGGGCGTCCTACGAGCAGTACTTC
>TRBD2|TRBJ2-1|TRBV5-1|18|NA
CASSLVASGRAGYNEQFF
TGCGCCAGCAGCTTGGTAGCTAGCGGGAGGGCCGGGTACAATGAGCAGTTCTTC
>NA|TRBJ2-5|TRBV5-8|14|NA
CASSKQGGQETQYF
TGTGCCAGCAGCAAGCAGGGTGGGCAAGAGACCCAGTACTTC
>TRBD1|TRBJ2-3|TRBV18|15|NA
CASSPTGGARDTQYF
TGTGCCAGCTCACCAACAGGGGGTGCAAGAGATACGCAGTATTTT
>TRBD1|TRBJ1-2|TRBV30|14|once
CAWSLRTGEDGYTF
TGTGCCTGGTCCCTCAGGACAGGGGAAGATGGCTACACCTTC
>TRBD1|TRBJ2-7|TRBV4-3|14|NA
CASSQRQGPYEQYF
TGCGCCAGCAGCCAGCGACAGGGACCCTACGAGCAGTACTTC
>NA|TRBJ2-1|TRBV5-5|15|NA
CASSLEGASYNEQFF
TGTGCCAGCAGCTTGGAAGGGGCCTCCTACAATGAGCAGTTCTTC
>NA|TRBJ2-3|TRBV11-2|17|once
CASSLVRGTSGTDTQYF
TGTGCCAGCAGCTTAGTCAGGGGCACAAGTGGGACAGATACGCAGTATTTT
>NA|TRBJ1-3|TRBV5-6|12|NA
CASSLQGNTIYF
TGTGCCAGCAGCTTACAGGGAAACACCATATATTTT
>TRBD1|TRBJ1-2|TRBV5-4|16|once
CASSSPTGASNYGYTF
TGTGCCAGCAGCTCACCGACAGGGGCGAGTAACTATGGCTACACCTTC
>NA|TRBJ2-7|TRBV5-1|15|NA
CASSLQSTGSGEQYF
TGCGCCAGCAGCTTGCAATCTACAGGGTCGGGAGAGCAGTACTTC
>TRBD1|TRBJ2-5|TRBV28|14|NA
CASSSGQDRETQYF
TGTGCCAGCAGCTCGGGACAGGATCGAGAGACCCAGTACTTC
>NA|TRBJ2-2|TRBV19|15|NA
CASMKDSPRSGELFF
TGTGCCAGTATGAAGGACAGTCCGAGGTCCGGGGAGCTGTTTTTT
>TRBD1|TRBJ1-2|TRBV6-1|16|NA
CASSEAIQTGPRGYTF
TGTGCCAGCAGTGAAGCTATCCAGACAGGGCCTAGGGGCTACACCTTC
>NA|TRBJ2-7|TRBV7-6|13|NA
CASSLSWRGEQYF
TGTGCCAGCAGCTTATCATGGAGGGGCGAGCAGTACTTC
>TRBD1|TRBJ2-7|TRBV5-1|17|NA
CASTLMGNRDRGYEQYF
TGCGCCAGCACCTTGATGGGGAACCGGGACAGGGGCTACGAGCAGTACTTC
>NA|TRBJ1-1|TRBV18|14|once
CASSLNTRNTEAFF
TGTGCCAGCTCACTAAATACAAGGAACACTGAAGCTTTCTTT
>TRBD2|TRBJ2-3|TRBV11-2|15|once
CASTLLASSRDTQYF
TGTGCCAGCACCCTACTAGCGTCATCCCGGGATACGCAGTATTTT
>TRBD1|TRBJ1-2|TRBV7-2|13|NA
CASTQDRNYGYTF
TGTGCCAGCACCCAGGACAGGAACTATGGCTACACCTTC
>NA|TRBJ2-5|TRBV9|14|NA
CASSVVGSGETQYF
TGTGCCAGCAGCGTAGTGGGTAGCGGCGAGACCCAGTACTTC
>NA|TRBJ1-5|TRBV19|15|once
CASSIGRQINQPQHF
TGTGCCAGTAGTATAGGACGACAGATCAATCAGCCCCAGCATTTT
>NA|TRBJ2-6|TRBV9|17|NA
CASSVGAQPLGANVLTF
TGTGCCAGCAGCGTAGGGGCTCAGCCTTTGGGGGCCAACGTCCTGACTTTC
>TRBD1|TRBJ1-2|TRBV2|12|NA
CALRQGNYGYTF
TGTGCCCTCAGACAGGGGAACTATGGCTACACCTTC
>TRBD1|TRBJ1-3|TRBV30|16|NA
CAWSVRRTGSGNTIYF
TGTGCCTGGAGTGTACGTAGGACAGGGTCTGGAAACACCATATATTTT
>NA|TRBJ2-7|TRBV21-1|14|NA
CASSNRDRVHEQYF
TGTGCCAGCAGCAACCGGGACAGGGTCCACGAGCAGTACTTC
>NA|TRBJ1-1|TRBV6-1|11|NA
CASSVTWRAFF
TGTGCCAGCAGTGTAACTTGGAGGGCTTTCTTT
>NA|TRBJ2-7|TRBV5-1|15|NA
CASSLALTGGDEQYF
TGCGCCAGCAGCTTGGCCTTGACAGGTGGCGACGAGCAGTACTTC
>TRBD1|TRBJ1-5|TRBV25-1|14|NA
CASSETGAHQPQHF
TGTGCCAGCAGTGAGACAGGGGCCCATCAGCCCCAGCATTTT